The source of this TCR beta chain is a study of beta chain features in type 1 diabetes listed by TCRdb under 2018. For the study in its entirety: Mean age, gender distribution, total cell number and subset yield were not different between patients and healthy donors. The study compared TCRB repertoires of sorted circulating CD4+ T cell subsets between recently diagnosed type 1 diabetes patients and matched healthy donors. Regulatory and stem cell-like memory subsets were obtained from only 8 patients and roughly 8 healthy donors, while naive and central memory subsets were obtained from all 30 or so donors. Across all samples, fewer than 130 million sorted cells were examined, and cell number per subset correlated strongly with RNA yield. The full study reports these points: Patients with type 1 diabetes made fewer insertions and deleted more nucleotides at VDJ recombination sites, implying thymic rearrangement abnormalities. Naive, central memory and regulatory TCRB repertoires appeared more similar among patients than among healthy donors. PCR might favor shorter templates, but patient and control samples were amplified and corrected together, so any skew would affect both groups equally. Sequencing cDNA rather than genomic DNA could over-represent highly expressing activated cells, although activation and CD3 levels did not differ between groups. Only small numbers of individuals were included in the HLA sub-analyses, which left unresolved whether HLA type had any influence on TCRB rearrangement. Type 1 diabetes patients showed a moderate but significant shortening of TCRB CDR3 length in all four CD4+ subsets.

The entire amount of isolated RNA was reverse transcribed using the High Capacity cDNA Reverse Transcription Kit, so the sequenced TCRB transcripts were expressed ones. Naive, central memory and regulatory T cell samples underwent deep immunoSEQ sequencing, averaging around 3.6 million total reads per sample. After sorted cells were lysed in RLT buffer, RNA was extracted with DNase-treated RNeasy Micro or Mini kits, with the choice depending on cell number. To prevent cross-contamination, each cell subset was processed individually, whereas patient and healthy donor samples were processed jointly. Using the immunoSEQ multiplex PCR, TCRB sequences were amplified from cDNA into 87-bp fragments spanning the CDR3 region. Amplicons were sequenced on the Illumina HiSeq platform. The study's own analysis went as follows. Synthetic template baselines were used to correct PCR bias computationally, reads within Hamming distance 2 were collapsed together, and singletons that could not be merged were discarded. By aligning reads against IMGT, V, D and J genes, CDR3 length, and insertions or deletions at six rearrangement sites were assigned. Clonotype counts were normalized to sorted cell number within each subset before computing true diversity and Gini coefficients with the tcR R package. The overlap coefficient, calculated on TCRB nucleotide sequences, was used to quantify repertoire sharing. TCRdb retrieved this table from immuneACCESS and kept in-frame rearrangements only. Not all clones are present; in checked studies, unresolved V genes account for under half, and no reason is known for the remainder. From that table come the V and J calls and clone size; the DNA was used to work out D and trimming. The sample records around 160,000 clones, about 51% of which are singletons. The top ten constitute under 0.45% of the sample.

Reading from cysteine to phenylalanine, the CDR3 counts 15 amino acids. Only the CDR3 region is kept as DNA, spanning 45 bases read in frame from base 1. Looking up the germline V gene yields CDR1 SGHRS and CDR2 YFSETQ. V is reduced by 5 bases and J by 1 base, leaving a spacing of 12 bases between them. With respect to this clone: Its recognized antigen is unknown. No much larger clonotype is one base removed from it; base qualities were not supplied.

Each donor gave one peripheral blood draw, approximately 0.11 L on average, collected into heparinised tubes. Naive, central memory, regulatory and stem cell-like memory CD4+ T cells were sorted on a BD FACSAria II using a panel including CD45RO, CCR7, CD25, CD127, CD95 and CD27. Every sorted population had a purity above 98%. Right away, PBMCs were isolated by Lymphoprep density gradient centrifugation and were stained directly, with no culture step. So that batch effects would be minimized, each experiment stained and sorted samples in pairs, pairing one healthy donor with one patient. This sequence was found in a man between 18 and 35 years old in good health. The source material was Tregs from blood. This sample's cell subset or site label indicates: regulatory CD4+ T cells. The sequence links TRBV5-1 to TRBJ2-2; confidence is insufficient to name the D gene. The nucleotides are TGCGCCAGCAGTCTCGTAGAATTGAACACCGGGGAGCTGTTTTTT. This encodes CASSLVELNTGELFF.